These 8 T cell receptor beta chains originate from one sample sequenced in a study of OX40 agonist ivuxolimab in advanced cancers. Method: immunoSEQ multiplex PCR; TCRdb's copy keeps in-frame clones and lacks some. The sample holds about 100,000 clones, just over 90% seen once. The specimen comprised CD4+ or CD8+ T cells sorted from blood, sampled in a trial of the OX40 agonist ivuxolimab. These receptor sequences come from an adult with an advanced solid tumor such as melanoma, head and neck, liver or kidney cancer.

This clone was counted once. The chain links TRBV10-3 to TRBJ2-7; a weak D match, TRBD1 (5 bases). Germline CDR1 and CDR2: ENHRY and SYGVKD. This CDR3 spans 14 amino acids. Trimming stripped 4 bases from V and 7 bases from J, with 17 bases between. CDR3 nucleotide sequence: TGTGCCATCAGTGGGATCCAGGGCACGGCGGAGCAGTACTTC. It encodes CAISGIQGTAEQYF.

This chain connects TRBV9 to TRBJ2-2; D perhaps matches TRBD1 (6 bases). V gave up 0 bases and J gave up 5 bases, with 11 bases separating them. The CDR3 totals 15 residues. Germline CDR1 and CDR2: SGDLS and YYNGEE. In nucleotides, the CDR3 is TGTGCCAGCAGCGTAGCAGGGGCGCGAACCGGGGAGCTGTTTTTT. This gives the protein CASSVAGARTGELFF.

V usage is TRBV19 and J usage is TRBJ2-5, with a tentative D call TRBD2 (5 bases). This CDR3 spans 14 amino acids. Germline V CDR1 and CDR2: LNHDA, SQIVND (reference sequence). V shed 7 bases and J shed 1 base, with 13 bases lying between them. In DNA, the CDR3 is TGTGCCAGTAACGATGGAGCGGCCCAAGAGACCCAGTACTTC. It is translated as CASNDGAAQETQYF.

The V call is TRBV7-8, the J call TRBJ2-7; 12 bases fit TRBD2. V was clipped by 5 bases and J by 3 bases; unmatched bases: 8. This CDR3 has 16 amino acids. Per germline, CDR1 SGHVS and CDR2 FQNEAQ. The CDR3 loop reads CASSPAPGLAGYEQYF. CDR3 nucleotide sequence: TGTGCCAGCAGCCCCGCGCCGGGACTAGCGGGCTACGAGCAGTACTTC.

This chain uses TRBV28 with TRBJ2-3; TRBD2 might be the D (5 bases). Germline loops: CDR1 MDHEN, CDR2 SYDVKM. The CDR3 totals 15 residues. Trimming shortened V by 5 bases and J by 4 bases, and 16 bases separated the two germline ends. CDR3 loop: CASSTDSLLADTQYF. In nucleotides, the CDR3 is TGTGCCAGCAGTACGGACTCCTTATTGGCAGATACGCAGTATTTT.

The chain joins TRBV7-8 to TRBJ2-7; 10 bases map to TRBD2. Trimming took 5 bases from V and 1 from J; bases not matched to a gene: 2. CDR1 and CDR2 from the germline V gene are SGHVS and FQNEAQ. This CDR3 region has 14 residues. CDR3 bases: TGTGCCAGCAGCCTTAGCGGGAGGTCCTACGAGCAGTACTTC. Residues: CASSLSGRSYEQYF.

The rearrangement uses TRBV29-1 and TRBJ2-2, with 10 bases identical to TRBD2. Per the germline V gene, CDR1 is SQVTM and CDR2 is ANQGSEA. Losses at the gene ends were 6 bases for V and 4 bases for J; bases not matched to a gene: 2. There are 13 residues in the CDR3. CDR3 in DNA: TGCAGCGTGTGGACTAGCGGCACCGGGGAGCTGTTTTTT. Translation: CSVWTSGTGELFF.

The chain is built from TRBV5-3 and TRBJ2-1, with 14 bases aligning to TRBD2. TRBV5-3 is noted as an ORF with a role that remains uncertain. The CDR3 totals 16 residues. The V and J ends lost 3 bases and 7 bases, in that order; junction bases with no gene match: 6. CDR3 nucleotide sequence: TGTGCCAGAAGCTGGGGACTAGCGGGAGATTTTAATGAGCAGTTCTTC. Translated, it gives CARSWGLAGDFNEQFF.